These 31 T cell receptor beta chains were all obtained from the same sample, sequenced in a study of T cells in Graves' hyperthyroidism and ophthalmopathy (dated by TCRdb to between 2018 and 2021). The library was generated by multiplex PCR. These reads were obtained on an Illumina HiSeq 2000. The TCR beta CDR3 regions were amplified from RNA transcripts. The first round of RT-PCR for the TCR CDR3 was performed with the HTBI primer set and the Qiagen OneStep RT-PCR kit. Starting from the raw public reads, TCRdb applied fastp trimming at Q25, assembled clones with MiXCR and retained in-frame beta chains. Rows are unified per CDR3 protein, each entry keeping the most common DNA and genes. For this sample the table gives about 320,000 distinct CDR3 sequences, of which around a sixth were detected only once. Of the sample, approximately 33% is held by the ten largest clones. Material for sequencing was blood. These receptor sequences come from a young man with Graves' hyperthyroidism.

This clonotype has ten or more counts. V is TRBV2 and J is TRBJ1-1, with a possible D match to TRBD1 (5 bases). The CDR3 contains 16 residues. Germline CDR1 SNHLY, CDR2 FYNNEI. Trimming took off 7 bases at V and 1 base at J, with 19 bases between the two ends. DNA of the CDR3: TGTGCCAGCATCCAATGGGGCAGGGTGGAGAACACTGAAGCTTTCTTT. Its translation: CASIQWGRVENTEAFF.

This clonotype was observed a handful of times. V usage is TRBV9 and J usage is TRBJ2-1, with D tentatively TRBD2 (5 bases). Germline CDR1 SGDLS, CDR2 YYNGEE. CDR3 length equals 15 residues. The ends were cut back, 0 bases at V and 4 bases at J, with 11 bases in the middle. This CDR3 is CASSVGIAKYNEQFF. The CDR3 nucleotides read TGTGCCAGCAGCGTAGGGATAGCGAAGTACAATGAGCAGTTCTTC. Full variable domain (missing parts from reference TRBV9 and TRBJ2-1): DSGVTQTPKHLITATGQRVTLRCSPRSGDLSVYWYQQSLDQGLQFLIQYYNGEERAKGNILERFSAQQFPDLHSELNLSSLELGDSALYFCASSVGIAKYNEQFFGPGTRLTVL.

This clonotype showed up many times. The chain uses TRBV28 and TRBJ2-2; 8 nucleotides line up with TRBD1. In germline, CDR1 is MDHEN, CDR2 SYDVKM. The CDR3 totals 16 residues. Trimming cost V 5 bases and J 4 bases; bases outside gene matches: 9. The CDR3 DNA reads as TGTGCCAGCAGTCTAAGACAGGGGTCAACCACCGGGGAGCTGTTTTTT. Protein product: CASSLRQGSTTGELFF.

This clonotype occurred many times. The chain carries TRBV30 and TRBJ2-3; tentative D call: TRBD1 (5 bases). CDR1 and CDR2 from the germline V gene are GTSNPN and SVGIG (reference sequence). The CDR3 totals 14 residues. Deletions cut 5 bases from V and 1 base from J, with 13 bases between. CDR3 loop: CAWFSGMGTDTQYF. CDR3 in DNA: TGTGCCTGGTTCTCAGGGATGGGCACAGATACGCAGTATTTT.

This clonotype was seen a few times. The chain couples TRBV19 to TRBJ1-2; D ambiguous. With 0 bases removed from V and 10 bases from J, the gap between germline ends came to 27 bases. Germline V gives CDR1 LNHDA, CDR2 SQIVND (reference sequence). The CDR3 runs to 18 residues. CDR3 bases: TGTGCCAGTAGTATAGACCTACGCGTCGGTTCATTTATCGTGGACTACACCTTC. This gives the protein CASSIDLRVGSFIVDYTF.

There are many counts of this clonotype. This sequence joins TRBV7-9 and TRBJ1-1, with D possibly being TRBD1 (6 bases). V lost 5 bases to trimming and J lost 11 bases, with 15 bases between them. The CDR3 is made up of 12 amino acids. CDR1 and CDR2 from the germline V gene are SEHNR and FQNEAQ (reference sequence). The CDR3 coding sequence is TGTGCCAGCAGCATACAGGGTGGAGAGGCTTTCTTT. The encoded protein is CASSIQGGEAFF.

This clonotype appeared many times. The chain is built from TRBV28 and TRBJ2-6, with D hard to call. V was trimmed by 5 bases and J by 2 bases, leaving 10 bases between them. This CDR3 region has 15 residues. Per the germline V gene, CDR1 is MDHEN and CDR2 is SYDVKM. The CDR3 DNA reads as TGTGCCAGCAGTCTGGGATCTGCTGGGGCCAACGTCCTGACTTTC. Translating gives CASSLGSAGANVLTF.

This clonotype showed up just a few times. The V call is TRBV5-1, the J call TRBJ2-1, with 7 positions matching TRBD2. Trimming cost V 4 bases and J 1 base; bases outside gene matches: 5. The CDR3 is 15 amino acids. Germline assignment: CDR1 SGHRS and CDR2 YFSETQ. The chain's CDR3 is CASSPSSGSYNEQFF. In DNA form, the CDR3 reads TGCGCCAGCAGCCCCTCTAGCGGATCCTACAATGAGCAGTTCTTC.

This clonotype was found many times. CDR3: CAISEPQGVGTDTQYF. The CDR3 DNA reads TGTGCCATCAGTGAGCCACAGGGGGTGGGCACAGATACGCAGTATTTT. The chain has TRBV10-3 and TRBJ2-3, with TRBD1 matching 8 bases. V shed 2 bases and J 1 base; nucleotides not matched to a gene: 5. This CDR3 is built from 16 residues. Germline values: CDR1 ENHRY, CDR2 SYGVKD.

The table lists this clonotype with a few counts. V is TRBV3-1 and J is TRBJ2-7, with D maybe TRBD2 (5 bases). V was shortened by 0 bases and J by 2 bases, with 11 bases between the two germline ends. This CDR3 is 15 amino acids long. The germline CDR1 and CDR2 sequences are LGHDT and YNNKEL (reference sequence). The CDR3 reads CASSQDVGATYEQYF. CDR3 sequence (DNA): TGTGCCAGCAGCCAAGATGTGGGAGCGACCTACGAGCAGTACTTC.

This clonotype was seen at least ten times. The J gene is TRBJ2-1, the V gene TRBV12-3 or TRBV12-4; 8 positions match TRBD2. CDR3 length: 16 amino acids. Trimming removed 7 bases from V and 0 bases from J; junction bases left unmatched: 8. The CDR3 DNA sequence: TGTGCCAGCACACAAGCGGGAGACTCCTCCTACAATGAGCAGTTCTTC. Its protein product is CASTQAGDSSYNEQFF.

V and J are TRBV5-1 and TRBJ2-7, with 7 bases identical to TRBD1. The CDR3 runs to 14 residues. Trimming removed 1 base from V and 6 bases from J; junction bases left unmatched: 7. Germline loops: CDR1 SGHRS, CDR2 YFSETQ. The CDR3 region is CASSLTGVTTEQYF. The CDR3, as DNA: TGCGCCAGCAGCTTGACAGGGGTCACCACCGAGCAGTACTTC.

In regard to this clonotype: A read error may produce the germline difference seen at one junction end. The V gene is TRBV11-2, the J gene TRBJ1-2; D is ambiguous. This CDR3 comprises 14 residues. CDR1 and CDR2 (germline): SGHAT, FQNNGV. The CDR3 reads CASSSLGSIYGCTF. CDR3 coding DNA: TGTGCCAGCAGCTCCTTAGGAAGTATCTATGGCTGCACCTTC.

The chain is built from TRBV20-1 and TRBJ2-7; 8 nucleotides line up with TRBD2. With 0 bases clipped from V and 1 base from J, the junction kept 11 bases outside the gene matches. This CDR3 contains 17 residues. Germline lookup yields CDR1 DFQATT and CDR2 SNEGSKA (reference sequence). CDR3 sequence reads: CSAREPTGGKESYEQYF. The DNA for the CDR3 is TGCAGTGCTAGAGAGCCCACGGGAGGGAAAGAGTCCTACGAGCAGTACTTC.

This clonotype has just a few counts. CDR3 amino acids: CASSQSHGQFF. The CDR3 DNA reads TGTGCCAGCAGCCAGAGTCACGGGCAGTTCTTC. V gene TRBV6-1 combines with J gene TRBJ2-1; the D is unclear. CDR1 and CDR2 from the germline V gene are MNHNS and SASEGT. This CDR3 comprises 11 residues. The V end was cut by 6 bases, the J end by 12 bases, with 12 bases between.

In its sample, this clonotype was seen a few times. V usage is TRBV5-5 and J usage is TRBJ2-5, with 7 bases aligning to TRBD1. V was pared by 5 bases and J by 5 bases, with 6 bases of the junction left unmatched. This CDR3 spans 13 amino acids. The germline V gene encodes CDR1 SGHKS and CDR2 YYEKEE (reference sequence). CDR3 protein: CASSLQGLETQYF. The CDR3 nucleotides read TGTGCCAGCAGTCTACAGGGGCTGGAGACCCAGTACTTC.

This clonotype appeared many times. V and J are TRBV5-1 and TRBJ2-3; 9 bases agree with TRBD1. CDR3 length: 15 amino acids. Germline CDR1 SGHRS, CDR2 YFSETQ. Losses at the gene ends were 1 base for V and 4 bases for J; bases not matched to a gene: 4. CDR3 in amino acids: CASSLWDRVSDTQYF. The CDR3, as DNA: TGCGCCAGCAGCTTGTGGGACAGGGTGTCAGATACGCAGTATTTT.

This clonotype was counted only a few times. This chain connects TRBV5-1 to TRBJ2-5; tentative D call: TRBD2 (5 bases). Germline V gene sequence: CDR1 SGHRS, CDR2 YFSETQ. The V and J ends lost 2 bases and 4 bases respectively, with 12 bases between them. The CDR3 runs to 14 residues. The CDR3 loop is CASSFGGPGETQYF. The CDR3 nucleotides are TGCGCCAGCAGCTTTGGAGGCCCGGGAGAGACCCAGTACTTC.

In this sample, this clonotype turned up a few times. This chain uses TRBV11-2 with TRBJ2-1; 8 bases line up with TRBD1. The CDR3 length is 12 residues. V shed 8 bases and J 6 bases; nucleotides not matched to a gene: 3. CDR1 is SGHAT, CDR2 FQNNGV, per germline. The CDR3 DNA sequence: TGTGCCAGCCCGACAGGGGTCAATGAGCAGTTCTTC. This translates into CASPTGVNEQFF.

This clonotype was observed a handful of times. The chain is built from TRBV12-5 and TRBJ1-3; no firm D call. Germline V gene lookup returns CDR1 LGHNT and CDR2 FRNRAP. V lost 0 bases and J 4 bases, leaving 13 bases between the germline ends. The CDR3 sequence is 16 residues long. This chain's CDR3 is CASGLVLGSAGNTIYF. CDR3 bases: TGTGCTAGTGGTTTGGTACTCGGGAGCGCAGGAAACACCATATATTTT.

J is TRBJ2-5 and V is TRBV5-1, with 10 bases aligning to TRBD2. The CDR3 runs to 14 residues. The V gene's germline CDR1 is SGHRS and CDR2 YFSETQ. Trimming removed 7 bases from V and 6 bases from J; junction bases left unmatched: 9. The DNA of the CDR3 is TGCGCCAGCTCTCTAGCGGGAGATGGGAAGACCCAGTACTTC. Residues: CASSLAGDGKTQYF.

This rearrangement joins TRBV19 to TRBJ1-2; a possible D gene is TRBD1 (6 bases). The CDR3 is 15 residues long. Germline V CDR1 and CDR2: LNHDA, SQIVND (reference sequence). V lost 5 bases and J lost 2, with 15 bases in between. The CDR3: CASSLGHLPNYGYTF. The CDR3 DNA follows: TGTGCCAGTAGTCTGGGACACCTCCCCAACTATGGCTACACCTTC.

This clonotype showed up just a few times. The chain uses TRBV12-3 or TRBV12-4 and TRBJ2-2; 7 bases are a match to TRBD1. Losses at the gene ends were 5 bases for V and 7 bases for J; bases not matched to a gene: 4. The CDR3 has 13 amino acids. The CDR3 DNA sequence: TGTGCCAGCAGTACGACAGGGTACGGGGAGCTGTTTTTT. This sequence encodes CASSTTGYGELFF.

V is TRBV5-1 and J is TRBJ2-2; D is possibly TRBD1 (6 bases). V was clipped by 4 bases and J by 2 bases, with 12 bases between them. The CDR3 totals 15 residues. Germline V gene data show CDR1 as SGHRS and CDR2 as YFSETQ. The CDR3 DNA reads as TGCGCCAGCAGCACAATGGACAGTAACACCGGGGAGCTGTTTTTT. Translating gives CASSTMDSNTGELFF.

The chain links TRBV7-9 to TRBJ2-3, with 10 bases aligning to TRBD1. The trim removed 7 bases at V and 6 bases at J, leaving 19 bases unmatched. There are 18 residues in the CDR3. In germline, CDR1 is SEHNR, CDR2 FQNEAQ (reference sequence). Here the CDR3 DNA reads TGTGCCAGCAACCCACTCAATCCAGCCGGGACAGGGGTCGATACGCAGTATTTT. Translation gives CASNPLNPAGTGVDTQYF.

With respect to this clonotype: Being one base from a much bigger clone, this may be a read error. The chain employs TRBV28 and TRBJ1-4; no clear D. CDR1 and CDR2 from the germline V gene are MDHEN and SYDVKM. The CDR3 runs to 12 residues. The CDR3 reads CACSYSHEKLFF. The CDR3 DNA follows: TGTGCCTGCAGTTATTCCCATGAAAAACTGTTTTTT. Full variable domain (remainder filled in from reference TRBV28 and TRBJ1-4): DVKVTQSSRYLVKRTGEKVFLECVQDMDHENMFWYRQDPGLGLRLIYFSYDVKMKEKGDIPEGYSVSREKKERFSLILESASTNQTSMYLCACSYSHEKLFFGSGTQLSVL.

V usage is TRBV12-3 or TRBV12-4 and J usage is TRBJ1-3; TRBD1 is a possible D gene (5 bases). CDR3 length: 15 amino acids. V lost 7 bases, J lost 0 bases, and 13 bases lay in between. The CDR3: CASTDPGFSGNTIYF. The DNA of the CDR3 is TGTGCCAGCACCGACCCAGGGTTCTCTGGAAACACCATATATTTT.

This clonotype has more than one count but fewer than ten. The rearrangement joins TRBV20-1 to TRBJ1-5, with D possibly TRBD1 on 6 matching bases. Germline CDR1 reads DFQATT; CDR2 reads SNEGSKA (reference sequence). The ends were cut back, 3 bases at V and 5 bases at J, with 8 bases in the middle. The CDR3 consists of 12 residues. CDR3 amino acids: CSASEGDQPQHF. The CDR3 DNA sequence: TGCAGTGCTAGTGAGGGGGATCAGCCCCAGCATTTT.

This clonotype was seen at least ten times. The chain carries TRBV27 and TRBJ1-2; TRBD1 agrees at 9 bases. CDR3 length: 16 residues. J lost 2 bases, V lost 5 bases, and 9 bases had no gene match. Germline V gene sequence: CDR1 MNHEY, CDR2 SMNVEV (reference sequence). The CDR3 nucleotides are TGTGCCAGCAGTAACCTCCCCGGGACAGGGAACTATGGCTACACCTTC. Its protein product is CASSNLPGTGNYGYTF.

This sequence joins TRBV5-5 and TRBJ2-5, with 9 nucleotides matching TRBD2. Germline assignment: CDR1 SGHKS and CDR2 YYEKEE (reference sequence). V lost 5 bases and J lost 4; bases outside the gene matches: 9. The CDR3 is 15 amino acids. CDR3 sequence reads: CASRTAGLAGETQYF. The CDR3 DNA reads TGTGCCAGCAGAACAGCGGGACTAGCTGGAGAGACCCAGTACTTC.

This clonotype showed up many times. The V call is TRBV5-6, the J call TRBJ2-3; D is unclear. V was trimmed by 1 base and J by 2 bases, leaving 11 bases between them. Germline CDR1 is SGHDT and CDR2 is YYEEEE. The length of the CDR3 is 15 residues. Here the CDR3 reads CASSLMLLYTDTQYF. In DNA form, the CDR3 reads TGTGCCAGCAGCTTGATGCTCCTCTACACAGATACGCAGTATTTT. Looking up the rest from reference TRBV5-6 and TRBJ2-3 gives the full variable domain: DAGVTQSPTHLIKTRGQQVTLRCSPKSGHDTVSWYQQALGQGPQFIFQYYEEEERQRGNFPDRFSGHQFPNYSSELNVNALLLGDSALYLCASSLMLLYTDTQYFGPGTRLTVL.